These T cell receptor beta chains were read from a single sample in a study of blood T cell repertoires in COVID-19. TCRdb keeps only in-frame clones here, not all; method: immunoSEQ multiplex PCR. Here the sample spans some 200,000 clones, 85% to 90% being singletons. The sample comprised peripheral blood. These TCRs come from a man between 18 and 35 years old with active or convalescent COVID-19. Both conserved end residues are part of each CDR3. The D gene is left open where the match is weak. The size of a clone is reported for some rows only, either as once, few or many, or as a class for expanded clones.

V	size	D	J	CDR3	DNA
TRBV19	.	.	TRBJ1-1	CASTLGIPEAFF	TGTGCCAGTACCCTGGGCATCCCCGAAGCTTTCTTT
TRBV12-3/TRBV12-4	.	.	TRBJ2-3	CASSFGGADTQYF	TGTGCCAGCAGTTTCGGAGGCGCAGATACGCAGTATTTT
TRBV28	.	.	TRBJ1-1	CASSPRGLTTEAFF	TGTGCCAGCAGTCCCCGGGGATTAACAACTGAAGCTTTCTTT
TRBV29-1	.	.	TRBJ2-5	CSVESESPGETQYF	TGCAGCGTTGAGTCCGAATCCCCAGGGGAGACCCAGTACTTC
TRBV28	.	TRBD1	TRBJ1-2	CASSTYRGSEGYTF	TGTGCCAGCAGCACGTACAGGGGCAGTGAGGGCTACACCTTC
TRBV10-3	.	TRBD1	TRBJ2-5	CAIRTGVDQETQYF	TGTGCCATCAGGACAGGGGTTGACCAAGAGACCCAGTACTTC
TRBV4-3	.	TRBD2	TRBJ2-7	CASSLGLGSYEQYF	TGCGCCAGCAGCCTGGGACTAGGATCCTACGAGCAGTACTTC
TRBV20-1	once	.	TRBJ2-1	CSEVRVEEQFF	TGCAGTGAGGTGAGGGTGGAGGAGCAGTTCTTC
TRBV5-8	few	TRBD1	TRBJ1-5	CASSGRDRGLYSNQPQHF	TGTGCCAGCAGCGGGAGAGACAGGGGTCTATATAGCAATCAGCCCCAGCATTTT
TRBV6-1	.	TRBD2	TRBJ2-2	CASSEFYGGSITGELFF	TGTGCCAGCAGTGAGTTTTATGGCGGGAGTATCACCGGGGAGCTGTTTTTT
TRBV6-2/TRBV6-3	.	.	TRBJ1-5	CASSYLQGQPQHF	TGTGCCAGCAGTTACCTCCAGGGGCAGCCCCAGCATTTT
TRBV25-1	.	.	TRBJ1-1	CASSEYGRGRSNAEAFF	TGTGCCAGCAGTGAATACGGCCGGGGTAGGTCAAACGCTGAAGCTTTCTTT
TRBV7-3	.	TRBD2	TRBJ2-4	CASSLASGEQNIQYF	TGTGCCAGCAGCTTGGCTAGCGGGGAACAAAACATTCAGTACTTC
TRBV3-1/TRBV3-2	.	.	TRBJ1-5	CASSQVPGGNQPQHF	TGTGCCAGCAGCCAAGTGCCCGGGGGCAATCAGCCCCAGCATTTT
TRBV6-5	few	TRBD1	TRBJ1-2	CASSQGARSYTF	TGTGCCAGCAGCCAGGGGGCGAGAAGCTACACCTTC
TRBV28	.	.	TRBJ1-5	CASSSGGTYQPQHF	TGTGCCAGCAGTTCTGGGGGGACCTATCAGCCCCAGCATTTT
TRBV6-2/TRBV6-3	.	TRBD2	TRBJ2-3	CASSYSTGGSTDTQYF	TGTGCCAGCAGTTACTCAACCGGGGGGAGCACAGATACGCAGTATTTT
TRBV7-8	.	TRBD2	TRBJ2-1	CASSPRLAGGDEQFF	TGTGCCAGCAGCCCCAGACTAGCGGGAGGCGATGAGCAGTTCTTC
TRBV6-1	.	.	TRBJ1-1	CASTEQIAIAEAFF	TGTGCCAGCACTGAACAGATAGCGATTGCTGAAGCTTTCTTT
TRBV9	.	.	TRBJ1-6	CASSAGGGNTPLHF	TGTGCCAGCAGCGCGGGGGGGGGCAATACACCCCTCCACTTT
TRBV10-2	once	.	TRBJ1-5	CASMGPNQPQHF	TGCGCCAGCATGGGGCCCAATCAGCCCCAGCATTTT
TRBV28	.	.	TRBJ1-5	CASSPLPQKYKPQHF	TGTGCCAGCTCGCCCCTGCCCCAAAAGTACAAGCCCCAGCATTTT
TRBV19	.	TRBD1	TRBJ2-2	CASSLGTGRNTGELFF	TGTGCCAGTAGTCTCGGGACAGGGAGGAACACCGGGGAGCTGTTTTTT
TRBV7-2	.	TRBD1	TRBJ2-7	CASSSGYRGPSGYEQYF	TGTGCCAGCAGCTCCGGGTACAGGGGGCCTTCTGGATACGAGCAGTACTTC
TRBV19	.	TRBD2	TRBJ2-3	CASSRWTSGGATDTQYF	TGTGCCAGTAGTAGATGGACTAGCGGGGGGGCCACAGATACGCAGTATTTT
TRBV28	few	.	TRBJ1-3	CASSLRVEGNTIYF	TGTGCCAGCAGTTTGAGGGTGGAAGGAAACACCATATATTTT
TRBV10-3	.	TRBD1	TRBJ1-1	CAISESRTGVRQTEAFF	TGTGCCATCAGTGAGTCGCGGACAGGGGTAAGGCAAACTGAAGCTTTCTTT